This T cell receptor (beta chain) was recorded in a study of T cells in Graves' hyperthyroidism and ophthalmopathy. Germline loops: CDR1 SGHTA, CDR2 FQGNSA. Trimming stripped 3 bases from V and 3 bases from J, with 21 bases between. This CDR3 is 17 amino acids long. There were TCR beta CDR3 regions amplified from RNA transcripts. TCR CDR3 regions were first amplified by RT-PCR with HTBI primers. MiXCR was run by TCRdb on the multiplex PCR reads, yielding one entry per CDR3 protein. The table records under 40,000 distinct CDR3 sequences, roughly 52% of them present only once. This TCR came from a man between 35 and 55 years old with Graves' ophthalmopathy. The specimen was blood. J is TRBJ2-7 and V is TRBV7-2; D unclear. CDR3 in DNA: TGTGCCAGCAGCTTCCGGACGGGCGTAGGCTTCTTCTACGAGCAGTACTTC. Translated, it gives CASSFRTGVGFFYEQYF.